This T cell receptor beta chain was obtained from a study of graft-versus-host responses after intestinal transplantation (dated by TCRdb to 2020 to 2023). Notes on the research overall: Multivisceral, liver-intestinal, or isolated intestinal transplants were received by the recipients. To identify alloreactive clones, pre-transplant mixed lymphocyte reaction products were sequenced and then compared with unstimulated pre-transplant donor and recipient T cells. Donor T cell macrochimerism was defined as a peak of at least 4% donor T cells among recipient peripheral blood mononuclear cells. Rather than being sequenced by the commercial service, samples from a few later patients were sequenced in-house on an Illumina MiSeq and processed with MiXCR. All recipients received anti-thymocyte globulin induction followed by maintenance tacrolimus and steroids for 3 to 4 years. The cohort enrolled some 25 intestinal transplant recipients including one retransplant, and a few patients lacking pretransplant specimens were excluded. Bulk TCR-beta CDR3 sequencing was used to track graft-versus-host and host-versus-graft alloreactive T cell clones in the graft, circulation and bone marrow after intestinal transplantation.

The time point label, as the study defines it: cells obtained before transplantation from donor or recipient. CD3+CD4+ and CD3+CD8+ populations were FACS-sorted from unstimulated pre-transplant donor and recipient cells taken from spleen or lymph nodes. Details on this clone: Its antigen specificity is not known. The input lacks base qualities; no much larger clone sits a single base away.

The method was the immunoSEQ multiplex PCR assay. For most patients, genomic DNA was isolated using the Qiagen DNeasy Blood and Tissue Kit and was shipped frozen to Adaptive Biotechnologies for TCR sequencing. For most patients, genomic DNA was subjected to high-throughput TCR-beta CDR3 sequencing by Adaptive Biotechnologies. As for the authors' bioinformatics: Adaptive's ImmunoSEQ software was the source of the TCR sequencing data for over 15 patients, while a few other patients were processed with MiXCR and VDJtools. To correct CD4 versus CD8 sorting errors, any sequence found in both subsets at a frequency ratio below 5:1 was removed. CDR3 nucleotide sequences shared between donor and recipient were removed because their origin could not be assigned. At least 2-fold expansion over unstimulated cells and a minimum CFSE-low frequency of 0.002% (template counts) or 0.001% (read counts) were required for clones to be classified as alloreactive. Mappable clones were those detected in sequenced pre-transplant spleen, lymph node, or MLR CFSE-low populations of the donor or recipient. The cumulative frequency of alloreactive clones was calculated as a percentage of all sequences, weighted by copy number. TCRdb provides this immuneACCESS table in a form limited to in-frame rearrangements. Some clones are lacking; in checked studies, under half of them reflect an unresolved V gene, and why the rest are absent is not known. The DNA gave D and trimming, while V, J and clone size come from that table. The sample table records some 41,000 clones; about 95% of these occur just once. The ten biggest clones cover roughly 0.58% of the sample.

Taken from cysteine to phenylalanine, the CDR3 has 16 residues. CDR3 DNA only is kept here, 48 bases in frame from base 1. Trimming takes 0 bases off V and 4 bases off J; junction bases not matched to a gene: 6. Based on the germline V gene, the CDR1 and CDR2 sequences are MNHEY and SVGAGI. What the authors observed across the whole study: GvH clones were detected in recipient bone marrow, and some of these GvH clones were observed earlier in ileal mucosa or blood, consistent with an intestinal mucosal origin. Early after transplant, peak levels of circulating GvH clones were found to be associated with declines in HvG clones. The relatively low number and heterogeneity of intestinal transplant patients limited the conclusions. In the allografts of patients with donor T cell macrochimerism, GvH to HvG T cell clonal ratios were high.

The origin of this receptor is a human donor who was the organ donor for an intestinal transplant. The source material was unstimulated CD8+ T cells sorted from spleen or lymph node cells, sampled before transplant. The receptor chain draws on TRBV6-5 and TRBJ1-2; 9 bases in between match TRBD1. CDR3 loop: CASSYSGQGRSYGYTF. The DNA sequence follows: TGTGCCAGCAGTTACTCGGGACAGGGTAGGAGCTATGGCTACACCTTC.